This entry lists 6 T cell receptor beta chains sequenced from one sample in a study of blood T cell repertoires in COVID-19. Some clones are missing from TCRdb's copy, which holds only in-frame ones; the method was immunoSEQ multiplex PCR. The sample carries 130,000 to 150,000 clones, around four fifths recorded once. Sequenced: PBMCs or T cells enriched from blood (not recorded which). Receptor source: a woman in her thirties or forties who had recovered from COVID-19.

The chain couples TRBV5-5 to TRBJ2-3; 8 bases are a match to TRBD2. Germline lookup yields CDR1 SGHKS and CDR2 YYEKEE (reference sequence). This CDR3 contains 16 residues. Losses at the gene ends were 0 bases for V and 0 bases for J; bases not matched to a gene: 3. The CDR3 region is CASSLELAVSTDTQYF. The CDR3 DNA reads TGTGCCAGCAGCTTGGAACTAGCGGTTAGCACAGATACGCAGTATTTT.

The chain joins TRBV29-1 to TRBJ1-2; no firm D call. Germline V gene data show CDR1 as SQVTM and CDR2 as ANQGSEA. Trimming left V 1 base short and J 3 bases short, with 12 bases between. CDR3 length equals 14 residues. The CDR3, as DNA: TGCAGCGTTGAAGGGGTGGGAGCCTACTATGGCTACACCTTC. It specifies CSVEGVGAYYGYTF.

The chain combines TRBV3-1 (or the pseudogene TRBV3-2) with TRBJ1-3, with 8 nucleotides matching TRBD1. Looked up from germline, CDR1 is LGHDT and CDR2 is YNNKEL (reference sequence). V dropped 2 bases and J dropped 0; count of bases not matched to a gene: 9. The CDR3 has 18 amino acids. This CDR3 is CASSQNPWTGNSGNTIYF. The CDR3 region has the DNA TGTGCCAGCAGCCAAAATCCTTGGACAGGGAACTCTGGAAACACCATATATTTT.

J is TRBJ2-7 and V is TRBV27; 9 bases are shared with TRBD1. V lost 11 bases and J lost 3; bases outside the gene matches: 11. CDR3 length: 14 amino acids. Per germline, CDR1 MNHEY and CDR2 SMNVEV (reference sequence). In nucleotides, the CDR3 is TGTGCCGTCTCCGCGGGACAGGGTTTCTACGAGCAGTACTTC. This encodes CAVSAGQGFYEQYF.

The chain joins TRBV2 to TRBJ2-7; D remains ambiguous. Deletions cut 1 base from V and 6 bases from J, with 4 bases between. The CDR3 has 11 residues. Germline lookup yields CDR1 SNHLY and CDR2 FYNNEI. The CDR3 loop is CASSEDIEQYF. Written as DNA, the CDR3 is TGTGCCAGCAGTGAAGACATCGAGCAGTACTTC.

This chain connects TRBV10-3 to TRBJ1-2, with no clear D. There are 13 residues in the CDR3. V was trimmed by 7 bases and J by 0 bases, leaving 9 bases between them. Germline assignment: CDR1 ENHRY and CDR2 SYGVKD. This CDR3 reads CAITRVTNYGYTF. CDR3 DNA sequence: TGTGCCATCACGCGCGTCACTAACTATGGCTACACCTTC.